This TCR beta chain stems from a study of T cell changes during pregnancy in multiple sclerosis. The CDR3 totals 15 residues. The germline V gene has CDR1 SGDLS and CDR2 YYNGEE. J was trimmed by 2 bases and V by 3 bases; bases with no gene match: 2. Produced via immunoSEQ multiplex PCR; TCRdb's table is partial and in-frame only. The sample carries around 48,000 clones, 85% to 95% recorded once. The chain is built from TRBV9 and TRBJ2-1; 10 bases match TRBD2. The clonotype was recovered from a female donor in good health, enrolled as a control in a pregnancy study. This specimen consisted of CD4+ T cells from peripheral blood mononuclear cells, obtained in the second trimester of pregnancy. As DNA, the CDR3 is TGTGCCAGCAGCGCACTAGCGGGAACCTACAATGAGCAGTTCTTC. The encoded protein is CASSALAGTYNEQFF.